Sequencing of this T cell receptor beta chain was carried out in a study of Graves' ophthalmopathy and Graves' hyperthyroidism. Study in general: Before any treatment, peripheral blood was taken at the initial diagnosis. Study findings and constraints: Most clonotypes expanded in thyroid above 0.001 frequency were present in blood too.

This clonotype has more than one count but fewer than ten. Its antigen is undetermined. CDR1 is SEHNR and CDR2 is FQNEAQ in the germline V gene (reference sequence). Trimming at V came to 5 bases and at J to 3 bases, leaving 5 bases not matched to a gene. The CDR3 extends over 16 amino acids. CAS ≥3, NOSPECS ≥4, moderate-to-severe activity and duration under 3 months marked donors with ophthalmopathy. No donor had other autoimmune disease, uncontrolled infection, pregnancy or lactation. Scientists amplified the TCR beta CDR3 regions from RNA transcripts. The workflow started with a first-round RT-PCR run with HTBI primers and then moved on to a second-round multiplex PCR. In TCRdb, the multiplex PCR reads were re-called with MiXCR into one record per CDR3 protein. The sample lists 740,000 or so distinct CDR3 sequences; roughly two fifths were seen once.

The sequenced material came from peripheral blood. This sequence was found in an adult man with Graves' ophthalmopathy. The chain uses TRBV7-9 and TRBJ2-7; 15 bases align to TRBD2. The CDR3 protein is CASSPGLAGGRYEQYF. The CDR3 bases are TGTGCCAGCAGCCCAGGACTAGCGGGAGGGCGCTACGAGCAGTACTTC.